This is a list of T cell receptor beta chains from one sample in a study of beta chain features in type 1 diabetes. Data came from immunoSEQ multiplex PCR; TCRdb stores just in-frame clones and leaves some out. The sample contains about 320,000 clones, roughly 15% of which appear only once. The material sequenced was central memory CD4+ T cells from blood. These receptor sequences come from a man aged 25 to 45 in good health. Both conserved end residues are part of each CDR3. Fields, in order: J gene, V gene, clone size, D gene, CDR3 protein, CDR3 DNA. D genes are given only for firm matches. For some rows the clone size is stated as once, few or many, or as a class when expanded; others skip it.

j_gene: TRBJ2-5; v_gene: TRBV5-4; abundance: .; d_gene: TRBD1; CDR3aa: CASSGTGGTETQYF; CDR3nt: TGTGCCAGTAGCGGGACAGGGGGCACGGAGACCCAGTACTTC
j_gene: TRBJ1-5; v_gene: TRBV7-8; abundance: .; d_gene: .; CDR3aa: CASSRTGRGEQPQHF; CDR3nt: TGTGCCAGCAGCCGTACAGGGAGGGGGGAACAGCCCCAGCATTTT
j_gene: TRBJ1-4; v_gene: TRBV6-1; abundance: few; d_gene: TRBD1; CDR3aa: CASRTGGAGEKLFF; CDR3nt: TGTGCCAGCAGGACAGGGGGCGCAGGTGAAAAACTGTTTTTT
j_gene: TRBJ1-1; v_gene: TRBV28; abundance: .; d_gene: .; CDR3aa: CASSLVRGLEAEAFF; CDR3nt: TGTGCCAGCAGTTTAGTTAGGGGTCTAGAAGCTGAAGCTTTCTTT
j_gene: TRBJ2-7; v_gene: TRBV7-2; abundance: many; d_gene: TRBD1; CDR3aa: CASSLGGQAYEQYF; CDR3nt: TGTGCCAGCAGCCTAGGAGGACAGGCCTACGAGCAGTACTTC
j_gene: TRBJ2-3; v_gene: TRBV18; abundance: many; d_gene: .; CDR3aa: CASSPGTAFTDTQYF; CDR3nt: TGTGCCAGCTCACCCGGAACGGCTTTCACAGATACGCAGTATTTT
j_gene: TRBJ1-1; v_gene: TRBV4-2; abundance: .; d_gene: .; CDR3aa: CASSQDPGDRNTEAFF; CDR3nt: TGTGCCAGCAGCCAAGACCCGGGCGACAGGAACACTGAAGCTTTCTTT
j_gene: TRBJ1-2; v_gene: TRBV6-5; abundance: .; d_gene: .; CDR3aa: CASSARGVHTF; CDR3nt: TGTGCCAGCAGTGCCCGGGGGGTTCACACCTTC
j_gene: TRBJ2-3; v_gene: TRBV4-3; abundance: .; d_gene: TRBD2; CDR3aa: CASSRNRVLAGQASTDTQYF; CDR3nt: TGCGCCAGCAGCCGCAATAGGGTGCTAGCGGGCCAAGCTAGCACAGATACGCAGTATTTT
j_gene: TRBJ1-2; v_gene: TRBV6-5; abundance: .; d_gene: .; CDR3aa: CASPCFSRGVDGYTF; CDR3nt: TGTGCCAGTCCCTGCTTTAGTAGAGGGGTGGATGGCTACACCTTC
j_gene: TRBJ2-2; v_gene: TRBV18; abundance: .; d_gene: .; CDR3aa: CASSRRVAENTGELFF; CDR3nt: TGTGCCAGCTCACGAAGGGTAGCGGAGAACACCGGGGAGCTGTTTTTT
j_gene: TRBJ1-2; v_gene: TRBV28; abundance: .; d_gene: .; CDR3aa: CASRGGSGKEYGYTF; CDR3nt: TGTGCCAGCAGGGGGGGATCAGGGAAGGAATATGGCTACACCTTC
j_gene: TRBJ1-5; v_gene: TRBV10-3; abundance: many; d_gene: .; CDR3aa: CAITQGGYDQPQHF; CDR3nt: TGTGCCATCACCCAAGGAGGGTACGATCAGCCCCAGCATTTT
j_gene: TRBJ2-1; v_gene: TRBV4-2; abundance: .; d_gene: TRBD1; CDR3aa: CASSRGQGSYNEQFF; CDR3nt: TGTGCCAGCTCAAGGGGACAGGGATCATACAATGAGCAGTTCTTC
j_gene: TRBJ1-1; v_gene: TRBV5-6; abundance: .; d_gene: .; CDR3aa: CASSIWGPGNTEAFF; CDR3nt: TGTGCCAGCAGCATATGGGGGCCCGGGAACACTGAAGCTTTCTTT
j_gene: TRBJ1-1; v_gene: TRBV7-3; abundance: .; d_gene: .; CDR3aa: CASSKGLGTEAFF; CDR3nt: TGTGCCAGCAGTAAGGGGTTGGGCACTGAAGCTTTCTTT
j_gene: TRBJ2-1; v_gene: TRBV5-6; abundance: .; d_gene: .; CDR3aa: CASSPGAYNEQFF; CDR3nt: TGTGCCAGCAGCCCCGGCGCCTACAATGAGCAGTTCTTC
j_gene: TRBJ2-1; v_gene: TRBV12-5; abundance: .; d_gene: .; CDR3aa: CASGLDSGNEQLF; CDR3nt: TGTGCTAGTGGTTTGGACTCCGGGAATGAGCAGCTCTTC
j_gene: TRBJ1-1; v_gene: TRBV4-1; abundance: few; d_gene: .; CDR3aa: CASSRPGQLNTEAFF; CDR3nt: TGCGCCAGCAGCAGACCAGGACAGCTGAACACTGAAGCTTTCTTT
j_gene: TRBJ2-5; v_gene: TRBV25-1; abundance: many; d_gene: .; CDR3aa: CASSERFSGQETQYF; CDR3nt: TGTGCCAGCAGTGAGCGCTTTAGCGGCCAAGAGACCCAGTACTTC
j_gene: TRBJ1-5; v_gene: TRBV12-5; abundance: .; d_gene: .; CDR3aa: CASSFLTGNQPQHF; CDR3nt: TGTGCTAGTTCCTTCCTGACAGGCAATCAGCCCCAGCATTTT
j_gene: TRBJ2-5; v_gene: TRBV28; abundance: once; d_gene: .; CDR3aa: CASSLNWGSEETQYF; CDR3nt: TGTGCCAGCAGTTTAAATTGGGGGAGTGAGGAGACCCAGTACTTC
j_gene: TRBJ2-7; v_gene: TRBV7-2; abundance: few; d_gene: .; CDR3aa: CASSRNMPPYEQYF; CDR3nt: TGTGCCAGCAGCCGAAACATGCCACCCTACGAGCAGTACTTC
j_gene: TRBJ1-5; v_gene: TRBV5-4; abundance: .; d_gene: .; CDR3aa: CASSLATTGNQPQHF; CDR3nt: TGTGCCAGCAGCTTGGCCACAACAGGCAATCAGCCCCAGCATTTT
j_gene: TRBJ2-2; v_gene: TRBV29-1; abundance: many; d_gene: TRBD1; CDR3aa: CSVMTGGLNGELFF; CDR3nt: TGCAGCGTGATGACAGGGGGCTTAAACGGGGAGCTGTTTTTT
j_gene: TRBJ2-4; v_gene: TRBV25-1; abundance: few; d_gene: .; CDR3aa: CASESLAKNIQYF; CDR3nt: TGTGCCAGCGAGAGCTTAGCCAAAAACATTCAGTACTTC
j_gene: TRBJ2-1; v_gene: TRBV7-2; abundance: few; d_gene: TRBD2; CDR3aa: CASSLAGLAGGYNEQFF; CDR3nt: TGTGCCAGCAGCTTAGCGGGGCTAGCGGGAGGGTACAATGAGCAGTTCTTC
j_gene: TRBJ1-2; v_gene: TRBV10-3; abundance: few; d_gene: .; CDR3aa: CAISGDRTRIYGYTF; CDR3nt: TGTGCCATCAGTGGGGACCGGACCCGGATCTATGGCTACACCTTC
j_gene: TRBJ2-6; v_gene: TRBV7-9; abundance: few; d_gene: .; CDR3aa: CASSFVGRRVSGANVLTF; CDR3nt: TGTGCCAGCAGCTTCGTGGGCCGTAGGGTCTCTGGGGCCAACGTCCTGACTTTC
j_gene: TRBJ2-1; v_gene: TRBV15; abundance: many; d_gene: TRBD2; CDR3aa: CATSRLREREQFF; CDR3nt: TGTGCCACCAGCAGGTTGCGGGAGAGGGAGCAGTTCTTC
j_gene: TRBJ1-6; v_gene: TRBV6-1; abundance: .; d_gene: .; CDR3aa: CASSEVTYNSPLHF; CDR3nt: TGTGCCAGCAGTGAGGTGACATATAATTCACCCCTCCACTTT
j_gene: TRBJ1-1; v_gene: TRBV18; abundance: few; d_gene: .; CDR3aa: CASSGRTEAFF; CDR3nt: TGTGCCAGCTCAGGGAGGACAGAAGCTTTCTTT
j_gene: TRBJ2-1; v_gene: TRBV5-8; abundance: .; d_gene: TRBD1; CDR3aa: CASIGTGGVNEQFF; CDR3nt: TGTGCCAGCATAGGGACAGGGGGGGTAAATGAGCAGTTCTTC
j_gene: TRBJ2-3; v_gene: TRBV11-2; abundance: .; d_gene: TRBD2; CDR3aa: CASQTSGGFTDTQYF; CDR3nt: TGTGCCAGCCAGACTAGCGGGGGATTCACAGATACGCAGTATTTT
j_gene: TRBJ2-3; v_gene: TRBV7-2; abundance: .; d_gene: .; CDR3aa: CASSLVLGNGDTQYF; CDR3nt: TGTGCCAGCAGCTTAGTCCTCGGGAATGGAGATACGCAGTATTTT
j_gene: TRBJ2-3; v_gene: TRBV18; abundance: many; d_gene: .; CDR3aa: CASSQDLGRSTSTDTQYF; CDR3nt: TGTGCCAGCTCCCAGGACTTGGGGCGGAGCACTAGCACAGATACGCAGTATTTT
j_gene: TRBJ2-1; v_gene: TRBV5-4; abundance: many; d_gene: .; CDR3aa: CASSLTGRMVEQFF; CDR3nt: TGTGCCAGCAGCTTGACAGGGAGAATGGTAGAGCAGTTCTTC
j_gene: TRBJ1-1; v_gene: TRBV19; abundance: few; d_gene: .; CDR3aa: CASSGLGGRAFF; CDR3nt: TGTGCCAGTAGTGGACTGGGGGGGCGGGCTTTCTTT
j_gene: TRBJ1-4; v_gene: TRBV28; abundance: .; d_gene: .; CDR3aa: CASSLGGGGEKLFF; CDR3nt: TGTGCCAGCAGTTTAGGGGGGGGAGGTGAAAAACTGTTTTTT
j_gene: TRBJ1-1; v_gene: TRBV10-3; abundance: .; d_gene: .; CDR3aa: CAISVGGNTEAFF; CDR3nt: TGTGCCATCAGTGTTGGTGGGAACACTGAAGCTTTCTTT
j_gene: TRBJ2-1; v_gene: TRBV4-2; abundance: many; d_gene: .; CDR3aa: CASSQEFNNEQFF; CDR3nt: TGTGCCAGCAGCCAAGAGTTTAACAATGAGCAGTTCTTC
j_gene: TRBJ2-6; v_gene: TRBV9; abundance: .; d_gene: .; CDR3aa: CARSPTVGGANVLTF; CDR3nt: TGTGCCCGCAGCCCCACTGTTGGTGGGGCCAACGTCCTGACTTTC
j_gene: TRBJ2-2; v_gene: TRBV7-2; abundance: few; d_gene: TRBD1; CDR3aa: CASSPRDRGRGTGELFF; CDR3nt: TGTGCCAGCAGCCCACGAGACAGGGGTCGGGGCACCGGGGAGCTGTTTTTT
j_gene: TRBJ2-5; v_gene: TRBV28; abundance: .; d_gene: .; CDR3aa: CASRGHSGETQYF; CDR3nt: TGTGCCAGCAGGGGGCATTCCGGGGAGACCCAGTACTTC
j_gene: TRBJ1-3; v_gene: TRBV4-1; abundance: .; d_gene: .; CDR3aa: CASSQESTAASGSTIYF; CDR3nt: TGCGCCAGCAGCCAAGAATCGACGGCCGCTTCTGGAAGCACCATATATTTT
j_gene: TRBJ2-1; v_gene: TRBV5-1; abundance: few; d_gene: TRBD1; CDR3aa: CASSAFPGTGGEQFF; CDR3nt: TGCGCCAGCAGCGCCTTTCCCGGGACAGGTGGTGAGCAGTTCTTC
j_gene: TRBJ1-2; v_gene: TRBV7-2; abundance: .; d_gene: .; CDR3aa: CASSSGPIYGYTF; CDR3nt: TGTGCCAGCAGCTCCGGACCGATCTATGGCTACACCTTC